In this sample, the clone carrying this T cell receptor beta chain turned up a few times. Its antigen is still unknown. The TCR beta cDNA libraries contained unique molecular identifiers. MiXCR, run by TCRdb on the PCR reads, gives a single entry per CDR3 protein. This sample carries about 380,000 distinct CDR3 sequences, less than 40% of them seen once, and the ten largest clones take 13%. Germline CDR1 is SQVTM and CDR2 is ANQGSEA. J was trimmed by 0 bases and V by 6 bases; bases with no gene match: 7. The CDR3 spans 15 residues. This sample is part of a study of post-analysis software for immune sequencing data. Study as a whole: The patients showed relapsing-remitting, secondary progressive and progressive-relapsing multiple sclerosis courses.

Study observations and caveats: Compared with controls, patients showed significantly lower normalized Chao1 diversity. Roughly five TRBV segments appeared more often in patients than in controls, and TRBV5-6, TRBV5-1 and TRBV20-1 were among these.

Material: blood. This receptor was obtained from a girl under 18 with multiple sclerosis. J is TRBJ2-5 and V is TRBV29-1, with 10 nucleotides matching TRBD2. The CDR3 nucleotides are TGCAGCGTCGGACGGCTAGCGGGGGACCAAGAGACCCAGTACTTC. Amino acid sequence: CSVGRLAGDQETQYF.